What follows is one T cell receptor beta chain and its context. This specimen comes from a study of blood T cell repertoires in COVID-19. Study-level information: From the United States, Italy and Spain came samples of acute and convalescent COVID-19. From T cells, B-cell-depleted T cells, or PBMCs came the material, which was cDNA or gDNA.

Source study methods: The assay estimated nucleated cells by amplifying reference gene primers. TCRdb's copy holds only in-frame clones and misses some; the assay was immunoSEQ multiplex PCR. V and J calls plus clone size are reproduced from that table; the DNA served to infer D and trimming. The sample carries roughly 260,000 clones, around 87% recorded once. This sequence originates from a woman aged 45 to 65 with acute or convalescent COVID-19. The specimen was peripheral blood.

The CDR3 sequence: CASSEAGGASGRNKFF. The CDR3 bases are TGTGCCAGCAGTGAAGCCGGCGGGGCTAGCGGGAGAAATAAGTTCTTC. The chain recombines TRBV6-1 with TRBJ2-1; 10 positions agree with TRBD2. CDR1 MNHNS and CDR2 SASEGT come from the germline V gene. CDR3 length: 16 amino acids. After removal of 0 bases from V and 14 bases from J, the junction contained 13 bases not matched to a gene.